This entry lists 6 T cell receptor beta chains sequenced from one sample in a study of early T cells in non-severe SARS-CoV-2 infection. A single record per CDR3 protein comes from TCRdb applying MiXCR to the 5' RACE reads. The table shows 100,000 to 150,000 distinct CDR3 sequences, with 15% occurring only once. Sequenced sample: whole blood. The receptors shown here come from an adult who was a healthcare worker with PCR-confirmed SARS-CoV-2 infection or an uninfected control (not recorded which).

This clonotype was observed at least ten times. J is TRBJ1-1 and V is TRBV3-1, with D perhaps matching TRBD1 (5 bases). Trimming cost V 4 bases and J 2 bases, with 14 bases left between them. CDR1 is LGHDT, CDR2 YNNKEL, per germline (reference sequence). This CDR3 has 15 residues. Written as DNA, the CDR3 is TGTGCCAGCAGCCCCCGAGGGGCAGTAAACACTGAAGCTTTCTTT. Its protein is CASSPRGAVNTEAFF.

The sample holds a few counts of this clonotype. The rearrangement links TRBV15 to TRBJ2-3; D is possibly TRBD1 or TRBD2 (6 bases each). From germline, CDR1 is LNHNV and CDR2 YYDKDF (reference sequence). The CDR3 totals 21 residues. V was pared by 3 bases and J by 1 base, with 29 bases between. CDR3 loop: CATSRFGVQGGTRTGTDTQYF. The CDR3 DNA sequence: TGTGCCACCAGCAGGTTCGGGGTACAGGGAGGAACCCGTACTGGCACAGATACGCAGTATTTT.

This clonotype came up many times. The chain recombines TRBV7-2 with TRBJ1-5, with D uncertain. This CDR3 is 13 amino acids long. Looked up from germline, CDR1 is SGHTA and CDR2 is FQGNSA. V lost 5 bases and J 7 bases, leaving 12 bases between the germline ends. CDR3: CASSVQMDQPQHF. CDR3 DNA sequence: TGTGCCAGCAGCGTCCAGATGGACCAGCCCCAGCATTTT.

This clonotype was seen more than once but under ten times. This chain links TRBV29-1 with TRBJ2-7; TRBD1 matches at 8 bases. The CDR3 has 14 amino acids. Germline CDR1 reads SQVTM; CDR2 reads ANQGSEA. After removal of 6 bases from V and 6 bases from J, the junction contained 13 bases not matched to a gene. The CDR3 DNA sequence: TGCAGCGTGGAGAGCGGACGAACAGGGGGCGAGCAGTACTTC. Its protein is CSVESGRTGGEQYF.

This clonotype was found once. The chain links TRBV13 to TRBJ1-3, with no clear D. Deletions cut 3 bases from V and 4 bases from J, with 4 bases between. The CDR3 length is 12 residues. In germline, CDR1 is PRHDT, CDR2 FYEKMQ (reference sequence). This CDR3 reads CASSFRGNTIYF. CDR3 DNA: TGTGCCAGCAGCTTCCGGGGAAACACCATATATTTT.

Only a few counts were recorded for this clonotype. The genes are TRBV20-1 and TRBJ2-2; 10 bases line up with TRBD1. The CDR3 runs 16 residues. CDR1 and CDR2 from the germline V gene are DFQATT and SNEGSKA (reference sequence). The trim removed 5 bases at V and 1 base at J, leaving 7 bases unmatched. The CDR3 spells CSAPGQGMGNTGELFF. The CDR3 bases are TGCAGTGCTCCGGGACAGGGGATGGGGAACACCGGGGAGCTGTTTTTT.